This T cell receptor (beta chain) was profiled in a study of blood T cell repertoires in COVID-19. Assay: immunoSEQ multiplex PCR; the TCRdb copy retains only in-frame clones and omits some. The top ten hold approximately 8% of the sample, which has 300,000 to 400,000 clones, around 87% seen once. This clone was recorded only once. The receptor comes from a woman between 45 and 65 years old who had recovered from COVID-19. Sequencing was performed on peripheral blood.

The CDR3 reads CAWDVGLAGGTDTQYF. The CDR3 DNA follows: TGTGCCTGGGACGTTGGACTAGCGGGGGGGACAGATACGCAGTATTTT. The chain employs TRBV30 and TRBJ2-3; TRBD2 aligns across 15 bases. Germline V CDR1 and CDR2: GTSNPN, SVGIG (reference sequence). The CDR3 contains 16 residues. The V and J ends lost 5 bases and 3 bases, in that order; junction bases with no gene match: 6.